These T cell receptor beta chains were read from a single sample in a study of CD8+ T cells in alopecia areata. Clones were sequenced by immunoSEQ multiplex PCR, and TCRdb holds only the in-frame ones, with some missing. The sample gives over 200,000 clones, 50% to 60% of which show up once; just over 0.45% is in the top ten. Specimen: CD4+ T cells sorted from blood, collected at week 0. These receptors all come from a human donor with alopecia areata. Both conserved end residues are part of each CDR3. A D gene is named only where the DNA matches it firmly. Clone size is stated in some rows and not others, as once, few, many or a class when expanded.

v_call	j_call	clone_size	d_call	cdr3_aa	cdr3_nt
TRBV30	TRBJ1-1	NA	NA	CAWSPERNTEAFF	TGTGCCTGGAGCCCCGAGAGGAACACTGAAGCTTTCTTT
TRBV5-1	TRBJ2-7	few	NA	CASSLNYGDEQYF	TGCGCCAGCAGCTTGAATTATGGGGACGAGCAGTACTTC
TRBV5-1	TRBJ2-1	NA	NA	CASSREGQDNNEQFF	TGCGCCAGCAGCCGGGAGGGACAGGATAACAATGAGCAGTTCTTC
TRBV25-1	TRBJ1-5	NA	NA	CASSERSNQPQHF	TGTGCCAGCAGTGAAAGGAGCAATCAGCCCCAGCATTTT
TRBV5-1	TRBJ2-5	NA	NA	CASSFKETQYF	TGCGCCAGCAGTTTTAAAGAGACCCAGTACTTC
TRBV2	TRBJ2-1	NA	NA	CASSLNRDAFF	TGTGCCAGCAGTTTAAACAGGGATGCGTTCTTC
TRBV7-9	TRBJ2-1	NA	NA	CASSQWTRGNEQFF	TGTGCCAGCAGCCAATGGACGAGGGGCAATGAGCAGTTCTTC
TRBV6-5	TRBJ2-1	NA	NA	CASSYSGGKNEQFF	TGTGCCAGCAGTTACTCGGGCGGTAAGAATGAGCAGTTCTTC
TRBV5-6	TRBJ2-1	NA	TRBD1	CASRTRGRSSYNEQFF	TGTGCCAGCAGAACCAGGGGGCGGAGCTCCTACAATGAGCAGTTCTTC
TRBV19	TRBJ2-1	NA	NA	CASSIQGGQFF	TGTGCCAGTAGTATACAAGGGGGGCAGTTCTTC
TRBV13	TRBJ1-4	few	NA	CASKPGNEKLFF	TGTGCCAGCAAACCGGGGAATGAAAAACTGTTTTTT
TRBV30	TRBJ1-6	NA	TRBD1	CACHRTTGQGSPLHF	TGTGCCTGCCACCGGACGACAGGACAGGGGTCACCCCTCCACTTT